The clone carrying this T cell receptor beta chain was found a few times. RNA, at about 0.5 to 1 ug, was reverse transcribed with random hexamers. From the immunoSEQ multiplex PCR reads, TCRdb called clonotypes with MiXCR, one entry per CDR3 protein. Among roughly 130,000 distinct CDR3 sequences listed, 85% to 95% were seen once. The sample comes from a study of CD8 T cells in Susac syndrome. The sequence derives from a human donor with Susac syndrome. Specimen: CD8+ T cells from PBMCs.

CDR3 loop: CASSLQGREQYF. CDR3 nucleotide sequence: TGTGCCAGCAGTTTACAGGGACGCGAGCAGTACTTC. The chain combines TRBV6-5 with TRBJ2-7, with D possibly TRBD1 on 6 matching bases. Germline CDR1 reads MNHEY; CDR2 reads SVGAGI. V shed 4 bases and J shed 6 bases, with 10 bases lying between them. The CDR3 contains 12 residues.